This is a list of T cell receptor beta chains from one sample in a study of blood T cell repertoires in COVID-19. Generated by immunoSEQ multiplex PCR, the TCRdb table keeps only in-frame clones and is missing some. The data hold around 280,000 clones, with 89% observed a single time. The sample consisted of PBMCs or T cells enriched from blood (not recorded which). Receptors originate from a woman between 35 and 50 years old who had recovered from COVID-19. Each CDR3 is given with its conserved first and last residue. Each record gives: J gene, clone size, V gene, D gene, CDR3 protein, CDR3 DNA. The D gene is left open where the match is weak. Some rows have no size entry. The others give once, few or many, or a class for an expanded clone.

j_gene: TRBJ1-2; abundance: NA; v_gene: TRBV11-2; d_gene: TRBD1; CDR3aa: CASSEGTETSYGYTF; CDR3nt: TGTGCCAGCAGCGAAGGGACAGAAACATCCTATGGCTACACCTTC
j_gene: TRBJ2-7; abundance: NA; v_gene: TRBV3-1/TRBV3-2; d_gene: NA; CDR3aa: CASSHLRATKYEQYF; CDR3nt: TGTGCCAGCAGCCATTTGCGGGCAACAAAGTACGAGCAGTACTTC
j_gene: TRBJ1-2; abundance: few; v_gene: TRBV24-1; d_gene: NA; CDR3aa: CATSCPSQGPHGYTF; CDR3nt: TGTGCCACCAGCTGCCCGTCTCAGGGGCCCCATGGCTACACCTTC
j_gene: TRBJ2-1; abundance: NA; v_gene: TRBV5-1; d_gene: NA; CDR3aa: CASSPGSAAYNEQFF; CDR3nt: TGCGCCAGCAGCCCTGGATCGGCGGCCTACAATGAGCAGTTCTTC
j_gene: TRBJ1-4; abundance: NA; v_gene: TRBV3-1/TRBV3-2; d_gene: NA; CDR3aa: CASSQDLGEKLFF; CDR3nt: TGTGCCAGCAGCCAAGATCTTGGCGAAAAACTGTTTTTT
j_gene: TRBJ1-2; abundance: NA; v_gene: TRBV5-1; d_gene: NA; CDR3aa: CASSLAGIGLLGGYTF; CDR3nt: TGCGCCAGCAGCTTAGCAGGGATCGGCCTTCTGGGGGGCTACACCTTC
j_gene: TRBJ1-1; abundance: NA; v_gene: TRBV5-6; d_gene: NA; CDR3aa: CASSTGLSGLDRGAFF; CDR3nt: TGTGCCAGCAGTACCGGGTTAAGTGGTTTGGATCGGGGAGCTTTCTTT
j_gene: TRBJ2-2; abundance: NA; v_gene: TRBV6-5; d_gene: TRBD2; CDR3aa: CASSWSSGGATGELFF; CDR3nt: TGTGCCAGCAGTTGGTCTAGCGGGGGGGCCACCGGGGAGCTGTTTTTT
j_gene: TRBJ2-7; abundance: NA; v_gene: TRBV4-3; d_gene: TRBD1; CDR3aa: CASSISRGLYEQYF; CDR3nt: TGCGCCAGCAGCATAAGCAGGGGGCTATACGAGCAGTACTTC
j_gene: TRBJ2-2; abundance: once; v_gene: TRBV5-1; d_gene: NA; CDR3aa: CASSQNTGELFF; CDR3nt: TGCGCCAGCAGCCAGAACACCGGGGAGCTGTTTTTT
j_gene: TRBJ1-3; abundance: NA; v_gene: TRBV9; d_gene: NA; CDR3aa: CASSDQGSLNTIYF; CDR3nt: TGTGCCAGCAGCGATCAAGGGAGTCTGAACACCATATATTTT
j_gene: TRBJ2-1; abundance: NA; v_gene: TRBV9; d_gene: NA; CDR3aa: CASSLTGLNEQFF; CDR3nt: TGTGCCAGCAGCCTTACAGGGCTCAATGAGCAGTTCTTC
j_gene: TRBJ2-3; abundance: NA; v_gene: TRBV2; d_gene: TRBD1; CDR3aa: CASSGDSGGTDTQYF; CDR3nt: TGTGCCAGCAGCGGGGACAGTGGGGGCACAGATACGCAGTATTTT
j_gene: TRBJ2-5; abundance: NA; v_gene: TRBV5-4; d_gene: TRBD2; CDR3aa: CASSPRGGGQETQYF; CDR3nt: TGTGCCAGCAGTCCACGTGGGGGGGGCCAAGAGACCCAGTACTTC
j_gene: TRBJ1-1; abundance: NA; v_gene: TRBV6-5; d_gene: NA; CDR3aa: CASSARRGVNTEAFF; CDR3nt: TGTGCCAGCAGCGCGCGTCGGGGGGTGAACACTGAAGCTTTCTTT
j_gene: TRBJ1-3; abundance: NA; v_gene: TRBV12-3/TRBV12-4; d_gene: NA; CDR3aa: CASSFNSGNTIYF; CDR3nt: TGTGCCAGCAGTTTCAACTCTGGAAACACCATATATTTT
j_gene: TRBJ1-2; abundance: NA; v_gene: TRBV27; d_gene: NA; CDR3aa: CASSYGGGNGYTF; CDR3nt: TGTGCCAGCAGTTACGGGGGGGGCAATGGCTACACCTTC
j_gene: TRBJ2-7; abundance: few; v_gene: TRBV7-9; d_gene: TRBD2; CDR3aa: CASNQRDLSEQYF; CDR3nt: TGTGCCAGCAATCAGCGGGATCTAAGCGAGCAGTACTTC
j_gene: TRBJ1-5; abundance: NA; v_gene: TRBV28; d_gene: NA; CDR3aa: CASSLAGNSNQPQHF; CDR3nt: TGTGCCAGCAGTTTAGCCGGGAACAGCAATCAGCCCCAGCATTTT
j_gene: TRBJ2-7; abundance: NA; v_gene: TRBV5-1; d_gene: TRBD1; CDR3aa: CASSLTGGAWGEQYF; CDR3nt: TGCGCCAGCAGCTTGACAGGGGGCGCGTGGGGAGAGCAGTACTTC
j_gene: TRBJ2-1; abundance: few; v_gene: TRBV9; d_gene: TRBD1; CDR3aa: CASSVGQGAYNEQFF; CDR3nt: TGTGCCAGCAGCGTCGGACAGGGGGCCTACAATGAGCAGTTCTTC
j_gene: TRBJ2-3; abundance: NA; v_gene: TRBV7-2; d_gene: TRBD1; CDR3aa: CASRYTGTASTDTQYF; CDR3nt: TGTGCCAGCAGGTACACCGGGACAGCAAGCACAGATACGCAGTATTTT
j_gene: TRBJ1-5; abundance: NA; v_gene: TRBV6-2/TRBV6-3; d_gene: NA; CDR3aa: CASSSRVLIQPQHF; CDR3nt: TGTGCCAGCAGTTCCCGCGTGCTAATTCAGCCCCAGCATTTT
j_gene: TRBJ1-1; abundance: once; v_gene: TRBV19; d_gene: NA; CDR3aa: CASVQGAEAFF; CDR3nt: TGTGCCAGTGTACAGGGCGCGGAAGCTTTCTTT
j_gene: TRBJ1-1; abundance: NA; v_gene: TRBV6-5; d_gene: NA; CDR3aa: CASSYSTGEMTTEAFF; CDR3nt: TGTGCCAGCAGTTACTCGACGGGGGAAATGACCACTGAAGCTTTCTTT
j_gene: TRBJ1-1; abundance: NA; v_gene: TRBV5-1; d_gene: TRBD1; CDR3aa: CASSLGSGGWEAFF; CDR3nt: TGCGCCAGCAGTCTCGGATCAGGGGGCTGGGAAGCTTTCTTT
j_gene: TRBJ1-2; abundance: NA; v_gene: TRBV7-9; d_gene: TRBD1; CDR3aa: CASSPAWALGTGNGYTF; CDR3nt: TGTGCCAGCAGCCCCGCCTGGGCGTTGGGGACAGGGAATGGCTACACCTTC
j_gene: TRBJ1-1; abundance: once; v_gene: TRBV29-1; d_gene: NA; CDR3aa: CSVEFLGVRGRTEAFF; CDR3nt: TGCAGCGTTGAATTTTTAGGGGTCCGTGGAAGAACTGAAGCTTTCTTT
j_gene: TRBJ2-3; abundance: NA; v_gene: TRBV3-1/TRBV3-2; d_gene: NA; CDR3aa: CASSQDARQFAADTQYF; CDR3nt: TGTGCCAGCAGCCAAGACGCCCGACAGTTTGCAGCAGATACGCAGTATTTT
j_gene: TRBJ2-3; abundance: NA; v_gene: TRBV2; d_gene: TRBD2; CDR3aa: CASEGRGGRIADTQYF; CDR3nt: TGTGCCAGCGAAGGAAGGGGCGGGAGAATCGCGGATACGCAGTATTTT
j_gene: TRBJ2-3; abundance: NA; v_gene: TRBV28; d_gene: NA; CDR3aa: CASSPGGANTQYF; CDR3nt: TGTGCCAGCAGCCCGGGGGGCGCAAATACGCAGTATTTT
j_gene: TRBJ2-3; abundance: NA; v_gene: TRBV10-3; d_gene: TRBD2; CDR3aa: CASLAGDTDTQYF; CDR3nt: TGTGCCTCATTAGCGGGAGACACAGATACGCAGTATTTT
j_gene: TRBJ2-7; abundance: NA; v_gene: TRBV18; d_gene: TRBD1; CDR3aa: CASSGTGSTYEQYF; CDR3nt: TGTGCCAGCTCGGGGACAGGGTCGACCTACGAGCAGTACTTC
j_gene: TRBJ2-3; abundance: NA; v_gene: TRBV11-2; d_gene: TRBD2; CDR3aa: CASSAALAGEAYF; CDR3nt: TGTGCCAGCAGCGCAGCCCTAGCGGGAGAGGCGTATTTT
j_gene: TRBJ1-2; abundance: NA; v_gene: TRBV4-1; d_gene: NA; CDR3aa: CASSQDRGSGYTF; CDR3nt: TGCGCCAGCAGCCAAGATAGAGGGTCTGGCTACACCTTC